The 28 T cell receptor beta chains given below trace back to one sample, sequenced in a study of early T cells in non-severe SARS-CoV-2 infection. TCRdb reprocessed the 5' RACE reads with MiXCR, giving one entry per CDR3 protein. The table shows some 54,000 distinct CDR3 sequences, with about 10% occurring only once. Sequencing input: whole blood. Source of these receptors: an adult who was a healthcare worker with PCR-confirmed SARS-CoV-2 infection or an uninfected control (not recorded which).

The rearrangement links TRBV29-1 to TRBJ1-2; maybe TRBD1 (6 bases). Looked up from germline, CDR1 is SQVTM and CDR2 is ANQGSEA. V lost 7 bases, J lost 8 bases, and 14 bases lay in between. The CDR3 extends over 11 amino acids. Written as DNA, the CDR3 is TGCAGCGCTGATACAGGGAGAGGCTACACCTTC. This codes for CSADTGRGYTF. The complete variable domain, with remaining parts taken from reference TRBV29-1 and TRBJ1-2, reads SAVISQKPSRDICQRGTSLTIQCQVDSQVTMMFWYRQQPGQSLTLIATANQGSEATYESGFVIDKFPISRPNLTFSTLTVSNMSPEDSSIYLCSADTGRGYTFGSGTRLTVV.

The rearrangement uses TRBV12-3 or TRBV12-4 and TRBJ1-5; 7 bases are shared with TRBD1. V lost 3 bases, J lost 11 bases, and 7 bases stayed unmatched. The CDR3 runs 13 residues. This CDR3 reads CASSFRQGQSQHF. The CDR3 bases are TGTGCCAGCAGTTTTCGGCAGGGACAGTCCCAGCATTTT.

This clonotype was counted many times. J is TRBJ2-7 and V is TRBV7-2; 7 bases match TRBD1. The junction had 4 bases not matched to a gene; V was cut back by 5 bases and J by 0 bases. Per germline, CDR1 SGHTA and CDR2 FQGNSA. CDR3 size: 14 residues. In nucleotides, the CDR3 is TGTGCCAGCAGCACGACAGGGACCTCCTACGAGCAGTACTTC. Its translation is CASSTTGTSYEQYF.

The chain carries TRBV13 and TRBJ2-2; 7 bases fit TRBD2. Germline CDR1 and CDR2: PRHDT and FYEKMQ (reference sequence). The CDR3 spans 18 residues. J was trimmed by 1 base and V by 0 bases; bases with no gene match: 8. The CDR3 region is CASSLGVRLAVNTGELFF. CDR3 sequence (DNA): TGTGCCAGCAGCTTAGGTGTAAGGCTAGCGGTGAACACCGGGGAGCTGTTTTTT.

This chain joins TRBV5-4 and TRBJ2-7; D gene unclear. V dropped 0 bases and J dropped 0 bases, with 7 bases sitting between them. Germline CDR1 reads SGHNT; CDR2 reads YYREEE (reference sequence). CDR3 length: 14 residues. The CDR3 bases are TGTGCCAGCAGCTTGGCAGCCACCTCCTACGAGCAGTACTTC. Translated: CASSLAATSYEQYF.

This clonotype was counted only a few times. V usage is TRBV5-1 and J usage is TRBJ2-7; 8 nucleotides agree with TRBD1. The CDR3 is made up of 15 amino acids. Germline trimming cut 0 bases from V and 2 bases from J; bases unmatched to any gene: 4. Germline CDR1 and CDR2: SGHRS and YFSETQ. CDR3 sequence reads: CASSLGAGGPYEQYF. The CDR3 DNA reads TGCGCCAGCAGCTTGGGGGCAGGGGGCCCCTACGAGCAGTACTTC.

The rearrangement links TRBV20-1 to TRBJ2-1, with D unresolved. The germline gives CDR1 DFQATT, CDR2 SNEGSKA (reference sequence). Deletions cut 1 base from V and 7 bases from J, with 5 bases between. The CDR3 runs 11 residues. The CDR3 here is CSARVVNEQFF. Written as DNA, the CDR3 is TGCAGTGCTAGAGTTGTGAATGAGCAGTTCTTC.

The chain combines TRBV20-1 with TRBJ1-1; TRBD1 might be the D (6 bases). Germline loops: CDR1 DFQATT, CDR2 SNEGSKA (reference sequence). The CDR3 is 14 amino acids. The V end lost 5 bases, the J end lost 2 bases, and 15 bases lay between the germline ends. CDR3: CSAGNRVGNTEAFF. CDR3 sequence (DNA): TGCAGTGCTGGCAACAGGGTGGGAAACACTGAAGCTTTCTTT.

The sample holds a few counts of this clonotype. The V gene is TRBV12-3 or TRBV12-4, the J gene TRBJ1-4, with 8 bases aligning to TRBD1. Trimming took 4 bases from V and 0 from J; bases not matched to a gene: 10. The CDR3 spans 18 residues. The CDR3 nucleotides are TGTGCCAGCAGTTGGGACAGGCCGTCCGATGCAACTAATGAAAAACTGTTTTTT. Translating gives CASSWDRPSDATNEKLFF.

Worth noting for this clonotype: This may arise from a read error, as a much more abundant clone is one base away. This sequence joins TRBV3-1 and TRBJ1-1, with a tentative D call TRBD1 (5 bases). V lost 5 bases and J 7 bases, leaving 17 bases between the germline ends. CDR1 and CDR2 from the germline V gene are LGHDT and YNNKEL (reference sequence). This CDR3 is 14 amino acids long. The CDR3 bases are TGTGCCAGCAGCTTCCTCGACAGTCCCCATGAAGCTTTCTTT. It codes for CASSFLDSPHEAFF.

In regard to this clonotype: This may come from a read error, since a much larger clone is one base off. The CDR3 DNA reads as TGTGCCAGCTCACTGGGGCGGGGCCCCTACAATGAGCAGTTCTTC. Protein product: CASSLGRGPYNEQFF. The J gene is TRBJ2-1, the V gene TRBV18; perhaps TRBD2 as D (6 bases). The CDR3 runs to 15 residues. V lost 4 bases, J lost 2 bases, and 12 bases lay in between. The germline gives CDR1 KGHSH, CDR2 LQKENI.

This clonotype was counted at least ten times. The rearrangement joins TRBV6-2 or TRBV6-3 to TRBJ2-5; D is unclear. V dropped 6 bases and J dropped 2 bases, with 13 bases sitting between them. Germline CDR1 and CDR2: MNHEY and SVGEGT. CDR3 length: 14 residues. CDR3 nucleotide sequence: TGTGCCAGCAGCAAGGGAAGTCGACAAGAGACCCAGTACTTC. Translated: CASSKGSRQETQYF.

As for this clonotype: A much larger clone is a single base away; this may be a read error. The J gene is TRBJ2-3, the V gene TRBV20-1; TRBD2 agrees at 7 bases. The germline V gene has CDR1 DFQATT and CDR2 SNEGSKA (reference sequence). CDR3 length equals 15 residues. The DNA for the CDR3 is TGCAGTGCTAGAGACCTTAGCGGGCCCACAGATACGCTGTATTTT. Residues: CSARDLSGPTDTLYF.

This clonotype has at least ten counts. The chain carries TRBV5-6 and TRBJ2-1, with TRBD1 matching 8 bases. The CDR3 loop spans 15 amino acids. Germline V lookup: CDR1 SGHDT, CDR2 YYEEEE. Unmatched junction bases numbered 9, after V lost 3 bases and J lost 7 bases. CDR3 amino acids: CASSSPRQGINEQFF. CDR3 DNA sequence: TGTGCCAGCAGCTCGCCCCGACAGGGGATAAATGAGCAGTTCTTC.

This clonotype was detected many times. The J gene is TRBJ1-2, the V gene TRBV12-3 or TRBV12-4; D is undetermined. Trimming removed 3 bases from V and 2 bases from J, with 7 bases in between. This CDR3 contains 13 residues. This CDR3 is CASSLGRNYGYTF. The CDR3 DNA reads TGTGCCAGCAGTTTGGGGAGGAACTATGGCTACACCTTC.

Many counts were recorded for this clonotype. The V and J genes are TRBV7-3 and TRBJ2-4; D not resolved. V was clipped by 0 bases and J by 6 bases, with 12 bases between them. CDR3 size: 15 residues. Per the germline V gene, CDR1 is SGHTA and CDR2 is FQGTGA. The CDR3 here is CASSLTGGWINIQYF. The CDR3 region has the DNA TGTGCCAGCAGCTTAACGGGCGGCTGGATAAACATTCAGTACTTC.

The V gene is TRBV11-2, the J gene TRBJ2-3; TRBD2 agrees at 7 bases. This CDR3 has 16 amino acids. Germline values: CDR1 SGHAT, CDR2 FQNNGV. The V gene end was trimmed by 1 base and the J gene end by 2 bases; junction bases not matched to a gene: 6. The CDR3 is CASSLVREIDTDTQYF. CDR3 in DNA: TGTGCCAGCAGCTTAGTGCGGGAGATCGACACAGATACGCAGTATTTT.

For this clonotype: This may be a read error: a much more frequent sequence differs by one nucleotide. The CDR3 end shows no conserved phenylalanine or tryptophan, and so a read error is likely. The chain carries TRBV29-1 and TRBJ1-1, with D possibly TRBD1 on 5 matching bases. The length of the CDR3 is 13 residues. With 7 bases removed from V and 0 bases from J, the gap between germline ends came to 12 bases. Germline lookup yields CDR1 SQVTM and CDR2 ANQGSEA. CDR3 residues: CSAETVLNTEAFS. DNA for the CDR3: TGCAGCGCTGAGACAGTGTTGAACACTGAAGCTTTCTCT.

This clonotype was detected many times. The V call is TRBV20-1, the J call TRBJ2-7; the D call may be TRBD1 or TRBD2 (6 bases each). Germline V CDR1 and CDR2: DFQATT, SNEGSKA (reference sequence). V lost 5 bases to trimming and J lost 4 bases, with 21 bases between them. The CDR3 covers 15 residues. The CDR3 loop reads CSALPAAPGAYEQYF. CDR3 in DNA: TGCAGTGCTCTCCCAGCCGCACCGGGGGCTTACGAGCAGTACTTC.

This clonotype was detected only a few times. The chain joins TRBV29-1 to TRBJ1-1, with TRBD1 as a possible D gene (5 bases). Germline loops: CDR1 SQVTM, CDR2 ANQGSEA. V lost 7 bases to trimming and J lost 0 bases, with 6 bases between them. The CDR3 has 11 residues. The CDR3 loop is CSAGLNTEAFF. For the CDR3, the DNA is TGCAGCGCGGGGCTGAACACTGAAGCTTTCTTT.

The chain is built from TRBV20-1 and TRBJ2-7; 10 bases line up with TRBD1. Germline trimming cut 3 bases from V and 1 base from J; bases unmatched to any gene: 3. Per the germline V gene, CDR1 is DFQATT and CDR2 is SNEGSKA (reference sequence). CDR3 length equals 14 residues. In nucleotides, the CDR3 is TGCAGTGCTAGGGGACAGGGGCTTTCCTACGAGCAGTACTTC. It translates to CSARGQGLSYEQYF.

In its sample, this clonotype was seen many times. This chain joins TRBV6-6 and TRBJ1-5, with D perhaps matching TRBD1 (6 bases). This CDR3 comprises 15 residues. V gave up 3 bases and J gave up 4 bases, with 13 bases separating them. The V gene's germline CDR1 is MNHNY and CDR2 SVGAGI (reference sequence). The CDR3 DNA sequence: TGTGCCAGCAGTTATCAGGACAGCCCAAATCAGCCCCAGCATTTT. Amino acid sequence: CASSYQDSPNQPQHF.

This clonotype showed up many times. The V call is TRBV7-8, the J call TRBJ2-3; TRBD1 might be the D (6 bases). V was trimmed by 3 bases and J by 3 bases, leaving 10 bases between them. This CDR3 is 14 amino acids long. CDR1 and CDR2 from the germline V gene are SGHVS and FQNEAQ. The CDR3 sequence: CASSLNRVTDTQYF. In DNA, the CDR3 is TGTGCCAGCAGCTTGAACAGGGTAACAGATACGCAGTATTTT.

This clonotype came up many times. The CDR3 DNA follows: TGTGCCAGCAGTTACGTGGGGGGCTCTGGGGCCAACGTCCTGACTTTC. Its translation is CASSYVGGSGANVLTF. V usage is TRBV6-6 and J usage is TRBJ2-6, with a tentative D call TRBD2 (6 bases). The CDR3 spans 16 residues. The ends were cut back, 2 bases at V and 0 bases at J, with 8 bases in the middle. Per the germline V gene, CDR1 is MNHNY and CDR2 is SVGAGI (reference sequence).

This clonotype has just a few counts. V gene TRBV6-6 combines with J gene TRBJ2-3, with 10 bases lining up with TRBD1. The V and J ends lost 5 bases and 1 base, in that order; junction bases with no gene match: 3. CDR1 and CDR2 (germline): MNHNY, SVGAGI (reference sequence). This CDR3 region has 15 residues. This CDR3 reads CASSDRGRGTDTQYF. Written as DNA, the CDR3 is TGTGCCAGCAGTGACAGGGGGCGAGGCACAGATACGCAGTATTTT.

A few counts support this clonotype. The chain carries TRBV12-3 or TRBV12-4 and TRBJ2-7; the match to TRBD2 covers 8 bases. Trimming removed 5 bases from V and 2 bases from J; junction bases left unmatched: 8. The CDR3 has 15 residues. CDR3 protein: CASSLGTRYAYEQYF. Written as DNA, the CDR3 is TGTGCCAGCAGTCTAGGGACTAGATACGCCTACGAGCAGTACTTC.

The table lists this clonotype with a count of one. The chain has TRBV9 and TRBJ2-1; possible D gene TRBD2, 5 bases. CDR1 SGDLS and CDR2 YYNGEE come from the germline V gene. There are 17 residues in the CDR3. The V and J ends lost 4 bases and 0 bases respectively, with 17 bases between them. CDR3 DNA: TGTGCCAGCAGCCCGACCCATAGCGTGAGCTCCTACAATGAGCAGTTCTTC. Protein product: CASSPTHSVSSYNEQFF.

V usage is TRBV20-1 and J usage is TRBJ1-1; a possible D gene is TRBD1 (6 bases). CDR3 length: 14 residues. V dropped 6 bases and J dropped 0 bases, with 14 bases sitting between them. Germline V gene data show CDR1 as DFQATT and CDR2 as SNEGSKA (reference sequence). The CDR3 DNA sequence: TGCAGTGCCCTATTGGACAGAATGAACACTGAAGCTTTCTTT. This codes for CSALLDRMNTEAFF.